The 19 T cell receptor beta chains in this list originate from one sample, sequenced in a study of blood T cell repertoires in COVID-19. Libraries were prepared by immunoSEQ multiplex PCR; TCRdb keeps only in-frame clonotypes and omits some of them. Of about 200,000 clones listed, 70% to 90% are singletons. The sample was peripheral blood. All receptors come from a middle-aged woman with acute or convalescent COVID-19.

The CDR3, as DNA: TGTGCCAGCAGCAAAGAGGTAGACGGCAGGGGAATTTACGAGCAGTACGTC. This encodes CASSKEVDGRGIYEQYV. The rearrangement joins TRBV21-1 to TRBJ2-7; TRBD1, the table's D call, was not compared with the DNA. TRBV21-1 is a pseudogene locus. There are 17 residues in the CDR3.

The gene calls are TRBV30 and TRBJ1-4, with a possible D match to TRBD1 (6 bases). Per the germline V gene, CDR1 is GTSNPN and CDR2 is SVGIG (reference sequence). Trimming removed 3 bases at V and 8 bases at J, with 16 bases between. The CDR3 extends over 14 amino acids. CDR3 sequence: CAWSLGGVGEKLFF. The CDR3 DNA reads TGTGCCTGGAGCCTAGGGGGTGTTGGGGAAAAACTGTTTTTT.

CDR3: CASSEGSDTDTQYF. CDR3 DNA sequence: TGTGCCAGCAGCGAGGGGTCTGACACAGATACGCAGTATTTT. The rearrangement joins TRBV9 to TRBJ2-3, with D perhaps TRBD1 (5 bases). The V end lost 3 bases, the J end lost 2 bases, and 10 bases lay between the germline ends. CDR1 and CDR2 (germline): SGDLS, YYNGEE. The CDR3 extends over 14 amino acids.

The genes are TRBV9 and TRBJ1-3; unclear D gene. The CDR3 extends over 18 amino acids. Germline V CDR1 and CDR2: SGDLS, YYNGEE. V lost 0 bases and J lost 0, with 16 bases in between. CDR3 bases: TGTGCCAGCAGCGTAGCTTTGGCAAACCGTGGCTCTGGAAACACCATATATTTT. Its translation: CASSVALANRGSGNTIYF. Supplemented by reference TRBV9 and TRBJ1-3, the full variable domain reads DSGVTQTPKHLITATGQRVTLRCSPRSGDLSVYWYQQSLDQGLQFLIQYYNGEERAKGNILERFSAQQFPDLHSELNLSSLELGDSALYFCASSVALANRGSGNTIYFGEGSWLTVV.

The V gene is TRBV6-1, the J gene TRBJ2-2; TRBD2 might be the D (5 bases). The germline V gene encodes CDR1 MNHNS and CDR2 SASEGT. This CDR3 is 14 amino acids long. Trimming removed 0 bases from V and 7 bases from J, with 9 bases in between. The CDR3 reads CASSEARAVGELFF. The CDR3 DNA follows: TGTGCCAGCAGTGAAGCGCGGGCGGTCGGGGAGCTGTTTTTT.

The chain joins TRBV5-6 to TRBJ1-5; 9 bases match TRBD1. With V trimmed by 3 bases and J by 6 bases, 7 bases remained unmatched. The V gene's germline CDR1 is SGHDT and CDR2 YYEEEE. The CDR3 sequence is 15 residues long. This CDR3 is CASSWTGAGSQPQHF. CDR3 bases: TGTGCCAGCAGCTGGACAGGGGCAGGGAGTCAGCCCCAGCATTTT.

The J gene is TRBJ1-2, the V gene TRBV10-3; 8 bases are a match to TRBD1. Germline values: CDR1 ENHRY, CDR2 SYGVKD. The CDR3 spans 14 residues. V was clipped by 4 bases and J by 4 bases; unmatched bases: 5. For the CDR3, the DNA is TGTGCCATCAGTGTAGGGACAGGTGCCTATGGCTACACCTTC. This codes for CAISVGTGAYGYTF.

This chain links TRBV9 with TRBJ2-3; 13 bases map to TRBD2. The trim removed 4 bases at V and 1 base at J, leaving 6 bases unmatched. Germline CDR1 is SGDLS and CDR2 is YYNGEE. The CDR3 is 17 residues long. The CDR3 reads CASSLGTSGAGTDTQYF. The CDR3, as DNA: TGTGCCAGCAGCCTTGGGACTAGCGGGGCCGGCACAGATACGCAGTATTTT.

The chain links TRBV4-1 to TRBJ2-5, with 7 bases aligning to TRBD2. Per the germline V gene, CDR1 is MGHRA and CDR2 is YSYEKL. Losses at the gene ends were 4 bases for V and 5 bases for J; bases not matched to a gene: 4. The length of the CDR3 is 13 residues. As DNA, the CDR3 is TGCGCCAGCAGCCCAGGACTAGTGGAGACCCAGTACTTC. Its protein is CASSPGLVETQYF.

Written as DNA, the CDR3 is TGTGCCAGCAGCTTTACGATGACGGGGAACTATGGCTACACCTTC. It encodes CASSFTMTGNYGYTF. The rearrangement links TRBV5-4 to TRBJ1-2; D is unclear. The CDR3 has 15 residues. Germline lookup yields CDR1 SGHNT and CDR2 YYREEE (reference sequence). V was cut by 2 bases and J by 2 bases, with 13 bases left in between.

The chain uses TRBV30 and TRBJ2-3; TRBD1 aligns across 10 bases. This CDR3 has 14 amino acids. Germline loops: CDR1 GTSNPN, CDR2 SVGIG (reference sequence). The V gene end was trimmed by 4 bases and the J gene end by 7 bases; junction bases not matched to a gene: 8. CDR3 in amino acids: CAWNPGTGANTQYF. The CDR3 nucleotides read TGTGCCTGGAACCCCGGGACAGGGGCCAATACGCAGTATTTT.

V usage is TRBV21-1 and J usage is TRBJ1-3; TRBD1 reflects the table's D call only, with no check against the DNA. TRBV21-1 is assigned pseudogene status. The CDR3 length is 14 residues. The CDR3 region has the DNA TGTGCCAGCAGCAAGCAGGTCTCTGGAAACACCATATATTTT. Its protein is CASSKQVSGNTIYF.

The V call is TRBV5-4, the J call TRBJ1-3, with D possibly TRBD1 on 6 matching bases. In germline, CDR1 is SGHNT, CDR2 YYREEE (reference sequence). V lost 4 bases, J lost 2 bases, and 13 bases lay in between. The CDR3 runs to 15 residues. The CDR3 DNA reads as TGTGCCAGCAGCATCACCGGGACAACTGGAAACACCATATATTTT. Translated: CASSITGTTGNTIYF.

The chain is built from TRBV9 and TRBJ1-6, with unresolved D. Trimming left V 0 bases short and J 7 bases short, with 11 bases between. The CDR3 has 15 amino acids. Per germline, CDR1 SGDLS and CDR2 YYNGEE. For the CDR3, the DNA is TGTGCCAGCAGCGTAGGGGCGGGGTTGAATTCACCCCTCCACTTT. This encodes CASSVGAGLNSPLHF.

The chain couples TRBV27 to TRBJ1-1; D is uncertain. The length of the CDR3 is 13 residues. CDR1 and CDR2 from the germline V gene are MNHEY and SMNVEV (reference sequence). V was cut by 3 bases and J by 0 bases, with 5 bases left in between. The CDR3 DNA is TGTGCCAGCAGTTTTGGCCTGAACACTGAAGCTTTCTTT. It yields the protein CASSFGLNTEAFF.

This clone appeared a single time. The chain employs TRBV7-9 and TRBJ2-1; tentatively, D is TRBD1 (6 bases). V was clipped by 5 bases and J by 2 bases, with 10 bases between them. The CDR3 has 14 amino acids. In germline, CDR1 is SEHNR, CDR2 FQNEAQ (reference sequence). The CDR3 DNA reads as TGTGCCAGCAGCGAACAGGGTCCCTACAATGAGCAGTTCTTC. Translated, it gives CASSEQGPYNEQFF.

This chain links TRBV13 with TRBJ2-3; 9 positions agree with TRBD2. The CDR3 is made up of 15 amino acids. The junction had 4 bases not matched to a gene; V was cut back by 2 bases and J by 4 bases. The germline CDR1 and CDR2 sequences are PRHDT and FYEKMQ (reference sequence). The CDR3 spells CASSLSGGWADTQYF. The CDR3 nucleotides read TGTGCCAGCAGCTTAAGCGGGGGGTGGGCAGATACGCAGTATTTT.

This chain links TRBV5-1 with TRBJ2-3; tentative D call: TRBD1 (6 bases). Trimming stripped 2 bases from V and 5 bases from J, with 9 bases between. The length of the CDR3 is 13 residues. CDR1 is SGHRS, CDR2 YFSETQ, per germline. This CDR3 reads CASSFEGEDTQYF. In DNA form, the CDR3 reads TGCGCCAGCAGCTTCGAGGGGGAAGATACGCAGTATTTT.

The chain recombines TRBV3-1 (or the pseudogene TRBV3-2) with TRBJ1-6; D perhaps matches TRBD1 (6 bases). The germline V gene has CDR1 LGHDT and CDR2 YNNKEL (reference sequence). The CDR3 is made up of 14 amino acids. V lost 7 bases and J 9 bases, leaving 16 bases between the germline ends. CDR3: CASKDAGESSPLHF. The CDR3 DNA reads as TGTGCCAGCAAAGATGCAGGGGAAAGTTCACCCCTCCACTTT.